These 16 T cell receptor beta chains were all obtained from the same sample, sequenced in a study of cytomegalovirus exposure and HLA in healthy donors. The PCR was carried out with 60 Vbeta primers and 13 Jbeta primers. Sequencing was performed with immunoSEQ multiplex PCR; in TCRdb, only in-frame clones are kept and a portion is missing. In the table there are approximately 100,000 clones, roughly two thirds of which are singletons. Sequences were obtained from PBMCs. Receptors originate from a man aged 40-50 years in good health and CMV-seronegative.

In this sample, this clone turned up once. The chain uses TRBV7-9 and TRBJ2-3, with 9 bases matching TRBD2. This CDR3 is built from 16 residues. Germline V gives CDR1 SEHNR, CDR2 FQNEAQ (reference sequence). Trimming took 3 bases from V and 0 from J; bases not matched to a gene: 4. DNA for the CDR3: TGTGCCAGCAGCTTTATGCTAGCGGGGAGCACAGATACGCAGTATTTT. Translated, it gives CASSFMLAGSTDTQYF.

V is TRBV19 and J is TRBJ1-1; D not certain. The germline V gene has CDR1 LNHDA and CDR2 SQIVND (reference sequence). This CDR3 is built from 14 residues. V shed 10 bases and J shed 6 bases, with 21 bases lying between them. CDR3 sequence (DNA): TGTGCCACCCGATGGAGAGGTTCCGGGGCTGAAGCTTTCTTT. As protein: CATRWRGSGAEAFF.

The chain combines TRBV27 with TRBJ1-4; D remains unclear. CDR3 length: 17 amino acids. V lost 1 base and J lost 1, with 13 bases in between. In germline, CDR1 is MNHEY, CDR2 SMNVEV (reference sequence). As DNA, the CDR3 is TGTGCCAGCAGTTTATGGTCCGGGGTTGGAACTAATGAAAAACTGTTTTTT. Translated, it gives CASSLWSGVGTNEKLFF. The full variable domain, completed using reference TRBV27 and TRBJ1-4, is EAQVTQNPRYLITVTGKKLTVTCSQNMNHEYMSWYRQDPGLGLRQIYYSMNVEVTDKGDVPEGYKVSRKEKRNFPLILESPSPNQTSLYFCASSLWSGVGTNEKLFFGSGTQLSVL.

The CDR3 sequence is CASRSLSRSSYEQYF. Written as DNA, the CDR3 is TGTGCCAGCAGGTCCCTCTCCCGGAGCTCCTACGAGCAGTACTTC. V and J are TRBV4-2 and TRBJ2-7; D is unresolved. This CDR3 spans 15 amino acids. Germline CDR1 reads LGHNA; CDR2 reads YNFKEQ. The V end was cut by 6 bases, the J end by 0 bases, with 15 bases between.

Only a few counts were recorded for this clone. Other DNA sequences within the sample encode an identical CDR3. The rearrangement uses TRBV7-2 and TRBJ2-3; D remains ambiguous. The CDR3 has 12 residues. Trimming took off 3 bases at V and 4 bases at J, with 5 bases between the two ends. From germline, CDR1 is SGHTA and CDR2 FQGNSA. In DNA form, the CDR3 reads TGTGCCAGCAGCTTGAGCGCAGATACGCAGTATTTT. Its translation: CASSLSADTQYF.

V gene TRBV4-3 combines with J gene TRBJ1-2; D is unclear. CDR3 length equals 13 residues. Germline-derived CDR1 and CDR2 are LGHNA and YSLEER. The germline V and J ends were trimmed by 0 bases and 7 bases, with 9 bases remaining between them. CDR3 residues: CASSQDWASGYTF. DNA of the CDR3: TGCGCCAGCAGCCAAGATTGGGCGAGTGGCTACACCTTC.

This clone was counted a few times. This chain joins TRBV6-4 and TRBJ1-1; 7 bases match TRBD1. The ends lost 3 bases at V and 6 bases at J; junction bases unmatched: 4. Germline lookup yields CDR1 MRHNA and CDR2 SNTAGT. The CDR3 loop spans 13 amino acids. CDR3 amino acids: CASSEGGAAEAFF. The CDR3 DNA reads TGTGCCAGCAGTGAAGGGGGCGCGGCTGAAGCTTTCTTT.

The CDR3, as DNA: TGTGCCAGTAGTATAGCAGCGGGGGATTCAGATACGCAGTATTTT. It specifies CASSIAAGDSDTQYF. The chain links TRBV19 to TRBJ2-3, with 8 bases fitting TRBD2. The CDR3 is 15 amino acids. V gave up 1 base and J gave up 4 bases; unmatched junction bases: 4. Germline values: CDR1 LNHDA, CDR2 SQIVND (reference sequence).

This clone was counted a single time. The V call is TRBV15, the J call TRBJ2-3; D is possibly TRBD1 (5 bases). V was clipped by 1 base and J by 1 base, with 9 bases between them. Per germline, CDR1 LNHNV and CDR2 YYDKDF (reference sequence). CDR3 length equals 15 residues. The CDR3 sequence is CATSRAQGGTDTQYF. CDR3 bases: TGTGCCACCAGCAGAGCGCAGGGTGGCACAGATACGCAGTATTTT.

This rearrangement joins TRBV9 to TRBJ2-2, with TRBD1 matching 10 bases. The V segment lost 2 bases and the J segment 2 bases; nucleotides outside the gene matches: 9. The CDR3 runs 18 residues. CDR1 is SGDLS and CDR2 is YYNGEE in the germline V gene. The CDR3 region has the DNA TGTGCCAGCAGCGTGGACAGGGGGTATAGCCTTAACACCGGGGAGCTGTTTTTT. This gives the protein CASSVDRGYSLNTGELFF.

This chain joins TRBV12-5 and TRBJ1-5; TRBD1 matches at 8 bases. The germline V gene has CDR1 LGHNT and CDR2 FRNRAP. This CDR3 has 20 amino acids. Unmatched junction bases numbered 20, after V lost 0 bases and J lost 7 bases. CDR3 in DNA: TGTGCTAGTGGTTTGGTACTTTCCCGGTATCAGGGGGCTTCTTGGCAGCCCCAGCATTTT. Protein sequence: CASGLVLSRYQGASWQPQHF.

This clone turned up a few times. The V gene is TRBV5-4, the J gene TRBJ2-7; D may be TRBD1 (7 bases). V was shortened by 3 bases and J by 6 bases, with 16 bases between the two germline ends. The CDR3 runs to 14 residues. Germline assignment: CDR1 SGHNT and CDR2 YYREEE (reference sequence). DNA for the CDR3: TGTGCCAGCAGCTGGGAGACAGGGACTGGCGAGCAGTACTTC. This translates into CASSWETGTGEQYF. Complete variable domain (other parts from reference TRBV5-4 and TRBJ2-7): ETGVTQSPTHLIKTRGQQVTLRCSSQSGHNTVSWYQQALGQGPQFIFQYYREEENGRGNFPPRFSGLQFPNYSSELNVNALELDDSALYLCASSWETGTGEQYFGPGTRLTVT.

The chain joins TRBV7-8 to TRBJ2-7; D uncertain. The CDR3 runs 13 residues. Trimming removed 1 base at V and 3 bases at J, with 7 bases between. Germline-derived CDR1 and CDR2 are SGHVS and FQNEAQ. Written as DNA, the CDR3 is TGTGCCAGCAGCTTAGGGGCAGGCTACGAGCAGTACTTC. Protein: CASSLGAGYEQYF.

The V and J genes are TRBV5-1 and TRBJ1-4, with D perhaps TRBD1 (6 bases). CDR1 and CDR2 from the germline V gene are SGHRS and YFSETQ. Trimming stripped 0 bases from V and 3 bases from J, with 15 bases between. This CDR3 region has 17 residues. CDR3 sequence (DNA): TGCGCCAGCAGCTTGGTAGGGCAAGGGGGTGCTAATGAAAAACTGTTTTTT. Translating gives CASSLVGQGGANEKLFF.

The rearrangement uses TRBV19 and TRBJ2-3; 10 bases are a match to TRBD2. Losses at the gene ends were 6 bases for V and 5 bases for J; bases not matched to a gene: 14. Per the germline V gene, CDR1 is LNHDA and CDR2 is SQIVND (reference sequence). This CDR3 comprises 17 residues. In DNA, the CDR3 is TGTGCCAGTAGGTGGGCTAGCGGGGGCCTGCGCGGAGATACGCAGTATTTT. Translated, it gives CASRWASGGLRGDTQYF.

J is TRBJ1-6 and V is TRBV6-5; no clear D gene. This CDR3 region has 15 residues. Germline V gene lookup returns CDR1 MNHEY and CDR2 SVGAGI. V dropped 5 bases and J dropped 7 bases, with 15 bases sitting between them. CDR3 bases: TGTGCCAGCAGTAACGTCTCCCCGGGGAATTCACCCCTCCACTTT. Amino acid sequence: CASSNVSPGNSPLHF.